This TCR beta chain came from a study of cytomegalovirus exposure and HLA in healthy donors. Turning to the study itself: Counted in an early data release were approximately 85 million unique TCRs from HLA-typed donors.

There are 16 residues in the CDR3. Trimming cost V 3 bases and J 8 bases; bases outside gene matches: 11. Germline V gene lookup returns CDR1 KGHSH and CDR2 LQKENI. This clone has just one count. The antigen is unknown. Whole-study findings and limits: Under in vitro conditions, a few CMV-associated chains were confirmed as specific for CMV antigens. By HLA locus, TCR association rates varied in a later analysis, with DRB1 showing the most and HLA-C the fewest.

This PCR relied on a set of 60 Vbeta primers and 13 Jbeta primers. This table comes from immunoSEQ multiplex PCR, and its TCRdb copy is limited to in-frame clones, with some not included. The repertoire has some 150,000 clones, 80% of them found once; the top ten carry 9.5% to 10%. This chain connects TRBV18 to TRBJ1-2; 11 bases are shared with TRBD1. Sequencing was performed on PBMCs. This TCR came from a man between 18 and 29 years old in good health and CMV-seropositive. CDR3 coding DNA: TGTGCCAGCTCACCGATCCGGGACAGGGGGTCGCGCGGCTACACCTTC. Translating gives CASSPIRDRGSRGYTF.